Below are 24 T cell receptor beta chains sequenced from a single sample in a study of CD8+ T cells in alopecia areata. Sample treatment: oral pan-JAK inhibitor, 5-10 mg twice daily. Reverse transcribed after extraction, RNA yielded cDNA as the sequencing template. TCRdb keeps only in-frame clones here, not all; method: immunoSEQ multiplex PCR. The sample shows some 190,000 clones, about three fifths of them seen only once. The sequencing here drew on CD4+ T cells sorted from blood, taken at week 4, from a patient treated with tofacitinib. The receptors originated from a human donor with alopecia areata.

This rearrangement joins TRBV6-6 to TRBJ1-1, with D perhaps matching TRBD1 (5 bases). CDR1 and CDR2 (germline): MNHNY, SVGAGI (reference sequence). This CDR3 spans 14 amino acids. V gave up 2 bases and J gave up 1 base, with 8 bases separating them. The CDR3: CASSYGGRNTEAFF. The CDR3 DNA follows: TGTGCCAGCAGTTACGGGGGAAGGAACACTGAAGCTTTCTTT.

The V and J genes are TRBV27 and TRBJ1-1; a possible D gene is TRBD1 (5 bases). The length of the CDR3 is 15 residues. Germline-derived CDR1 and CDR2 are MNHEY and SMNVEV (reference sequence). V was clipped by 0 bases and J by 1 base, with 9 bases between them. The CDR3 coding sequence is TGTGCCAGCAGTTTATCTCGGGGGAAGAACACTGAAGCTTTCTTT. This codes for CASSLSRGKNTEAFF.

The CDR3: CASRSLAKNIQYF. For the CDR3, the DNA is TGTGCCAGCAGATCTTTAGCCAAAAACATTCAGTACTTC. The chain is built from TRBV6-5 and TRBJ2-4; D remains unclear. Germline assignment: CDR1 MNHEY and CDR2 SVGAGI. This CDR3 is built from 13 residues. V dropped 6 bases and J dropped 0 bases, with 6 bases sitting between them.

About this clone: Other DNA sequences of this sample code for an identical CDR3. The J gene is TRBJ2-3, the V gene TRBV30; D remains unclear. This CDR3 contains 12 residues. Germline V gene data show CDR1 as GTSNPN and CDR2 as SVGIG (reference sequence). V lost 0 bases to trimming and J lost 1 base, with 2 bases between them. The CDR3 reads CAWSVGTDTQYF. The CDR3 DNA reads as TGTGCCTGGAGTGTAGGCACAGATACGCAGTATTTT.

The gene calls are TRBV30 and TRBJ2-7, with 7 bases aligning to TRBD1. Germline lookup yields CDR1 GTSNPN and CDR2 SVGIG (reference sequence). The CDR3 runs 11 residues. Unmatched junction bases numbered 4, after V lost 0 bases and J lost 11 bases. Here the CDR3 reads CAWSVDTGEYF. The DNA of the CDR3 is TGTGCCTGGAGTGTAGATACAGGGGAGTACTTC.

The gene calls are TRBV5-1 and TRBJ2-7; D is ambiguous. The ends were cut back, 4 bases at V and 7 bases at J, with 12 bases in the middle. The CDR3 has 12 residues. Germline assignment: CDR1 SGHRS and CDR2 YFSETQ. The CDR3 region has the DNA TGCGCCAGCAGCCTCGGACCCGGTGAGCAGTACTTC. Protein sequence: CASSLGPGEQYF.

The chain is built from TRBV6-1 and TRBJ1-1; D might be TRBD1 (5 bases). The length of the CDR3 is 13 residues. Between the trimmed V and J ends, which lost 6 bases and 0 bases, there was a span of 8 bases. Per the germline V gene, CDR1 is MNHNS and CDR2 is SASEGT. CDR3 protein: CASRAGLNTEAFF. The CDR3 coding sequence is TGTGCCAGCAGGGCGGGGCTGAACACTGAAGCTTTCTTT.

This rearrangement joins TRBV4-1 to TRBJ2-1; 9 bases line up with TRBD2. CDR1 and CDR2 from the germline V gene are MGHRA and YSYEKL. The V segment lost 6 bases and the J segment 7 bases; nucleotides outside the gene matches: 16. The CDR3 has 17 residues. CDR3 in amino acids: CASRTQEAGGPRNEQFF. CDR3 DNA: TGCGCCAGCAGGACTCAAGAGGCGGGAGGGCCTCGGAATGAGCAGTTCTTC.

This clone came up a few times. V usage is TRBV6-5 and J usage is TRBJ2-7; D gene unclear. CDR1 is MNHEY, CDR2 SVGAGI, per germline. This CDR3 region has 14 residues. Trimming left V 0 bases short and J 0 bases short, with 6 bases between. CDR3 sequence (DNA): TGTGCCAGCAGTTACTCACGGAGCTCCTACGAGCAGTACTTC. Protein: CASSYSRSSYEQYF.

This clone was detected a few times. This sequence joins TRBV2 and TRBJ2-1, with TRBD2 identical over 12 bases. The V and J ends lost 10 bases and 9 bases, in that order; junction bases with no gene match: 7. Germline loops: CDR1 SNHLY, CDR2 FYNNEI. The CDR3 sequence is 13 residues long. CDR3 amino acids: CATRLAGVSEQFF. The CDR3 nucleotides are TGTGCCACCCGACTAGCGGGAGTATCTGAGCAGTTCTTC. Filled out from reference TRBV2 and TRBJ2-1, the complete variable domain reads EPEVTQTPSHQVTQMGQEVILRCVPISNHLYFYWYRQILGQKVEFLVSFYNNEISEKSEIFDDQFSVERPDGSNFTLKIRSTKLEDSAMYFCATRLAGVSEQFFGPGTRLTVL.

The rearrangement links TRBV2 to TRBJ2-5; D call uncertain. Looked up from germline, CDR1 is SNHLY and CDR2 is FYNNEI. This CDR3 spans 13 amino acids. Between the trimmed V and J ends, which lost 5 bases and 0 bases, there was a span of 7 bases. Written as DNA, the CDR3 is TGTGCCAGCAGTCCAAGGTACCAAGAGACCCAGTACTTC. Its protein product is CASSPRYQETQYF.

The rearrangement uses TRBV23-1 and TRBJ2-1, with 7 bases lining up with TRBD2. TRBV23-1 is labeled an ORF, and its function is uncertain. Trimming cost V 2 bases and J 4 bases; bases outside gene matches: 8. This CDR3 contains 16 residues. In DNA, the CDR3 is TGCGCCAGCAGTCAAGTAGCGGGCGAGACATACAATGAGCAGTTCTTC. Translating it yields CASSQVAGETYNEQFF.

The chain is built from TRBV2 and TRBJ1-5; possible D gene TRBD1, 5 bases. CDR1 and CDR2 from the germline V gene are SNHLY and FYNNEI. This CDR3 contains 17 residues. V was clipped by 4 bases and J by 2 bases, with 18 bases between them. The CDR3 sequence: CASSGGTAPTGNQPQHF. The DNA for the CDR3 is TGTGCCAGCAGTGGAGGGACGGCTCCCACGGGCAATCAGCCCCAGCATTTT.

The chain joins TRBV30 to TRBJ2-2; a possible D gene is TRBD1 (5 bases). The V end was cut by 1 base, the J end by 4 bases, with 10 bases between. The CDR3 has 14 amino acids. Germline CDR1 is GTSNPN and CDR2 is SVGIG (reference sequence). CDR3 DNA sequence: TGTGCCTGGAGTGCGGGCAGGGTCACCGGGGAGCTGTTTTTT. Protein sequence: CAWSAGRVTGELFF.

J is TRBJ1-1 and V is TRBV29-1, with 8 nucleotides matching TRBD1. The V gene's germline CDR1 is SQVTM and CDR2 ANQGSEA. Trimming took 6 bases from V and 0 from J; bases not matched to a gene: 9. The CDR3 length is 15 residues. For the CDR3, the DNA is TGCAGCGTGAAGCCCGCGGACAGGGTGAACACTGAAGCTTTCTTT. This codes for CSVKPADRVNTEAFF.

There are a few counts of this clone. CDR3 sequence: CSGTGPYGYTF. DNA of the CDR3: TGCAGTGGTACAGGGCCCTATGGCTACACCTTC. The rearrangement uses TRBV20-1 and TRBJ1-2, with a weak D call TRBD1 (6 bases). CDR1 and CDR2 (germline): DFQATT, SNEGSKA (reference sequence). This CDR3 is built from 11 residues. With 7 bases removed from V and 4 bases from J, the gap between germline ends came to 10 bases.

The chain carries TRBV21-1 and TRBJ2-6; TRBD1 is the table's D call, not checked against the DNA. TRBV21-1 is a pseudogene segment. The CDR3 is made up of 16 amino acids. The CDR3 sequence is CASSKEGRAGANVLTF. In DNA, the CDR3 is TGTGCCAGCAGCAAAGAGGGCAGGGCTGGGGCCAACGTCCTGACTTTC.

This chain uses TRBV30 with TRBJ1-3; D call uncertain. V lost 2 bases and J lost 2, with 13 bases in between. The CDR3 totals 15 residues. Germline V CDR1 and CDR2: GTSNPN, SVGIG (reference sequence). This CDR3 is CAWSLAGSTGNTIYF. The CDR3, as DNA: TGTGCCTGGAGTTTAGCCGGATCCACTGGAAACACCATATATTTT. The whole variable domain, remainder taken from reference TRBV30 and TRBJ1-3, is SQTIHQWPATLVQPVGSPLSLECTVEGTSNPNLYWYRQAAGRGLQLLFYSVGIGQISSEVPQNLSASRPQDRQFILSSKKLLLSDSGFYLCAWSLAGSTGNTIYFGEGSWLTVV.

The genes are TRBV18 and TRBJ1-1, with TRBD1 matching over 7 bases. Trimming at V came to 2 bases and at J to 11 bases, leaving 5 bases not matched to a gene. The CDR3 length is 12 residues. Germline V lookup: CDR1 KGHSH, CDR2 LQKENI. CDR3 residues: CASSPSDRKAFF. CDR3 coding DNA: TGTGCCAGCTCACCATCGGACAGGAAGGCTTTCTTT.

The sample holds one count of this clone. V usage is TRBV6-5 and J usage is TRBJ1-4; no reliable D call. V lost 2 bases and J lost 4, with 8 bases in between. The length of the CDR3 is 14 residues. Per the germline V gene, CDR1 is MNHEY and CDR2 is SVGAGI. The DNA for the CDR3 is TGTGCCAGCAGTTACGGGAGGGTTAATGAAAAACTGTTTTTT. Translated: CASSYGRVNEKLFF.

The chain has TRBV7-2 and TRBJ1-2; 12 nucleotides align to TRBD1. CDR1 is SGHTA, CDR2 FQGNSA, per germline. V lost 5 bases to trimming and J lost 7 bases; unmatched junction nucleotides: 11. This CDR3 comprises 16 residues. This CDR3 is CASSLGQGAFTGGYTF. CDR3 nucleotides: TGTGCCAGCAGCCTGGGACAGGGGGCGTTCACGGGTGGCTACACCTTC.

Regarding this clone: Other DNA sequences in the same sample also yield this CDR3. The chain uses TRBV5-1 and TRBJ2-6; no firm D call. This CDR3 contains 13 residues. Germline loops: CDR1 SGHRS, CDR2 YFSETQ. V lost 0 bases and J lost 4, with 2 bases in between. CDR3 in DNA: TGCGCCAGCAGCTTGGCCGGGGCCAACGTCCTGACTTTC. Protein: CASSLAGANVLTF.

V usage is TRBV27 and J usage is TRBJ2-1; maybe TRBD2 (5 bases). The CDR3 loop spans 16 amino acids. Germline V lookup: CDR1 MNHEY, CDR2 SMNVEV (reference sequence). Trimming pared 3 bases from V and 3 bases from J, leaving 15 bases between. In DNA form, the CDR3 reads TGTGCCAGCAGTTTCAGCCCCCCGAGCGGCTACAATGAGCAGTTCTTC. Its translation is CASSFSPPSGYNEQFF.

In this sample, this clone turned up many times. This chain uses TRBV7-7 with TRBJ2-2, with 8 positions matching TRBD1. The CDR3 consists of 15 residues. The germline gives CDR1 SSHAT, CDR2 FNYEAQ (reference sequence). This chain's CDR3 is CASALDRVDTGELFF. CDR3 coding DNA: TGTGCTAGCGCTTTGGACAGGGTGGACACCGGGGAGCTGTTTTTT. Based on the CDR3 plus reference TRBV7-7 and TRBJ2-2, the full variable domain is GAGVSQSPRYKVTKRGQDVTLRCDPISSHATLYWYQQALGQGPEFLTYFNYEAQPDKSGLPSDRFSAERPEGSISTLTIQRTEQRDSAMYRCASALDRVDTGELFFGEGSRLTVL.